This T cell receptor beta chain was sequenced for a study of CD8+CD57+ T cells in acquired aplastic anemia. For sequencing, patients were chosen who had shown expansion of CD8+CD57+ cells by flow cytometry. Germline V gene sequence: CDR1 LNHDA, CDR2 SQIVND (reference sequence). The CDR3 is 14 residues long. Between the trimmed V and J ends, which lost 7 bases and 4 bases, there was a span of 16 bases. The template for TCR beta VDJ and CDR3 sequence profiling was genomic DNA. TCRdb re-called the reads through MiXCR, storing one row per CDR3 protein. The sample carries about 98,000 distinct CDR3 sequences, 65% to 70% recorded once.

V is TRBV19 and J is TRBJ1-2; the D is unclear. The sequenced sample consisted of sorted CD4+, CD8+, or CD8+CD57+ T cells (not recorded which) from PBMCs. The source is a human donor with aplastic anemia. Here the CDR3 DNA reads TGTGCCAGTACCGGTCGCCGATTTCTCTATGGCTACACCTTC. It is translated as CASTGRRFLYGYTF.